The 32 T cell receptor beta chains below come from one sample, sequenced in a study of cytomegalovirus exposure and HLA in healthy donors. In the PCR, 60 Vbeta and 13 Jbeta primers were used. Using immunoSEQ multiplex PCR, the repertoire was profiled, and TCRdb retains in-frame clones only, with some absent. The sample gives under 100,000 clones, about three quarters of which show up once; over 12% is in the top ten. The sample taken for sequencing was PBMCs. The source of these receptors is a woman in her 50s in good health and CMV-seropositive.

J is TRBJ2-1 and V is TRBV15; maybe TRBD2 (5 bases). Germline CDR1 reads LNHNV; CDR2 reads YYDKDF (reference sequence). The V and J ends lost 3 bases and 6 bases respectively, with 12 bases between them. This CDR3 has 14 residues. The CDR3 region is CATSSLLVVNEQFF. The CDR3 coding sequence is TGTGCCACCAGCAGCCTACTAGTAGTCAATGAGCAGTTCTTC.

This rearrangement joins TRBV23-1 to TRBJ2-1; 7 nucleotides match TRBD2. TRBV23-1 is noted as an ORF with a role that remains uncertain. The CDR3 is 21 residues long. Losses at the gene ends were 2 bases for V and 8 bases for J; bases not matched to a gene: 27. In DNA form, the CDR3 reads TGCGCCAGCAGTCAACCCCCCATCGGGTTCGAGCGGGAACAATTGCGGGATGAGCAGTTCTTC. The encoded protein is CASSQPPIGFEREQLRDEQFF.

A few counts support this clone. The V call is TRBV5-1, the J call TRBJ2-7; 10 bases align to TRBD2. The CDR3 is 15 amino acids. The J segment lost 7 bases and the V segment lost 7 bases, leaving 14 bases of the junction unmatched. Germline CDR1 SGHRS, CDR2 YFSETQ. The CDR3 reads CASGSSQREGGEQYF. The CDR3 coding sequence is TGCGCCAGCGGATCCTCACAGCGGGAGGGTGGGGAGCAGTACTTC.

This clone was seen only a few times. The chain links TRBV28 to TRBJ2-7; no clear D gene. CDR3 length equals 14 residues. Trimming stripped 3 bases from V and 0 bases from J, with 9 bases between. Germline assignment: CDR1 MDHEN and CDR2 SYDVKM. The CDR3: CASSLSLSSYEQYF. CDR3 in DNA: TGTGCCAGCAGTTTGAGCCTTAGCTCCTACGAGCAGTACTTC. Together with reference TRBV28 and TRBJ2-7, the CDR3 gives the full variable domain: DVKVTQSSRYLVKRTGEKVFLECVQDMDHENMFWYRQDPGLGLRLIYFSYDVKMKEKGDIPEGYSVSREKKERFSLILESASTNQTSMYLCASSLSLSSYEQYFGPGTRLTVT.

The gene calls are TRBV28 and TRBJ1-5, with 9 bases that match TRBD1. The CDR3 contains 13 residues. Trimming at V came to 6 bases and at J to 5 bases, leaving 2 bases not matched to a gene. Germline-derived CDR1 and CDR2 are MDHEN and SYDVKM. DNA of the CDR3: TGTGCCAGCAGCGGGGACAGGGATCAGCCCCAGCATTTT. Its protein product is CASSGDRDQPQHF. Variable domain in full (rest from reference TRBV28 and TRBJ1-5): DVKVTQSSRYLVKRTGEKVFLECVQDMDHENMFWYRQDPGLGLRLIYFSYDVKMKEKGDIPEGYSVSREKKERFSLILESASTNQTSMYLCASSGDRDQPQHFGDGTRLSIL.

This clone was found a few times. J is TRBJ2-5 and V is TRBV27; TRBD1 matches at 7 bases. V was pared by 8 bases and J by 4 bases, with 4 bases of the junction left unmatched. CDR1 and CDR2 from the germline V gene are MNHEY and SMNVEV (reference sequence). There are 12 residues in the CDR3. The CDR3 region has the DNA TGTGCCAGCGGACACAGGGGAGAGACCCAGTACTTC. Translation gives CASGHRGETQYF.

The V call is TRBV28, the J call TRBJ1-1; D call uncertain. CDR1 and CDR2 from the germline V gene are MDHEN and SYDVKM. CDR3 length: 15 residues. V lost 4 bases, J lost 6 bases, and 18 bases lay in between. CDR3 bases: TGTGCCAGCAGTTCTCGGGATACACGACGGTCTGAAGCTTTCTTT. This encodes CASSSRDTRRSEAFF. The complete variable domain, with remaining parts taken from reference TRBV28 and TRBJ1-1, reads DVKVTQSSRYLVKRTGEKVFLECVQDMDHENMFWYRQDPGLGLRLIYFSYDVKMKEKGDIPEGYSVSREKKERFSLILESASTNQTSMYLCASSSRDTRRSEAFFGQGTRLTVV.

V gene TRBV29-1 combines with J gene TRBJ1-2, with D perhaps matching TRBD1 (5 bases). This CDR3 contains 11 residues. Trimming shortened V by 1 base and J by 6 bases, and 6 bases separated the two germline ends. Looked up from germline, CDR1 is SQVTM and CDR2 is ANQGSEA. The CDR3 nucleotides are TGCAGCGTTGAAGGGGGCCATGGCTACACCTTC. Its translation is CSVEGGHGYTF.

Details on this clone: A read error may produce the germline difference seen at one junction end. J is TRBJ1-1 and V is TRBV7-9, with D possibly being TRBD1 (5 bases). Germline-derived CDR1 and CDR2 are SEHNR and FQNEAQ (reference sequence). This CDR3 is 14 amino acids long. The chain's CDR3 is CASSRPEVGPEGIF. Here the CDR3 DNA reads TGTGCCAGCAGTAGACCTGAAGTGGGGCCCGAAGGTATCTTT.

This chain uses TRBV4-1 with TRBJ2-7; D remains unclear. The CDR3 extends over 14 amino acids. Deletions cut 2 bases from V and 5 bases from J, with 13 bases between. Germline CDR1 MGHRA, CDR2 YSYEKL. CDR3 loop: CASSQWFERHEQYF. CDR3 nucleotide sequence: TGCGCCAGCAGCCAATGGTTTGAGAGGCACGAGCAGTACTTC.

The chain combines TRBV7-3 with TRBJ2-2, with TRBD2 matching 8 bases. V gave up 2 bases and J gave up 4 bases; unmatched junction bases: 12. The CDR3 covers 18 residues. Germline V gives CDR1 SGHTA, CDR2 FQGTGA. As DNA, the CDR3 is TGTGCCAGCAGCTTAGACCCCTCGGGGACTAGTGGCACCGGGGAGCTGTTTTTT. Encoded protein: CASSLDPSGTSGTGELFF.

The chain links TRBV19 to TRBJ1-5; possibly TRBD1 for D (5 bases). Germline CDR1 and CDR2: LNHDA and SQIVND (reference sequence). This CDR3 spans 14 amino acids. CDR3 in amino acids: CATRGGVSNQPQHF. The DNA for the CDR3 is TGTGCGACACGGGGGGGAGTCAGCAATCAGCCCCAGCATTTT. The full variable domain, with the rest looked up from reference TRBV19 and TRBJ1-5, is DGGITQSPKYLFRKEGQNVTLSCEQNLNHDAMYWYRQDPGQGLRLIYYSQIVNDFQKGDIAEGYSVSREKKESFPLTVTSAQKNPTAFYLCATRGGVSNQPQHFGDGTRLSIL.

This CDR3 is CASSGGQVTYNEQFF. CDR3 nucleotides: TGTGCCAGCAGTGGAGGACAGGTGACCTACAATGAGCAGTTCTTC. This chain joins TRBV6-5 and TRBJ2-1, with TRBD1 matching 7 bases. V trimming: 5 bases; J trimming: 2 bases; junction bases outside the gene matches: 6. CDR1 is MNHEY, CDR2 SVGAGI, per germline. There are 15 residues in the CDR3.

This clone came up a few times. This sequence joins TRBV11-3 and TRBJ2-3; TRBD2 is a possible D gene (5 bases). The CDR3 has 14 amino acids. Germline loops: CDR1 SGHNT, CDR2 YENEEA. Between the trimmed V and J ends, which lost 4 bases and 2 bases, there was a span of 10 bases. The chain's CDR3 is CASSSRTPTDTQYF. The CDR3 nucleotides are TGTGCCAGCAGCTCCCGGACTCCCACAGATACGCAGTATTTT.

This clone occurred a few times. This chain joins TRBV9 and TRBJ1-4, with 8 bases lining up with TRBD1. J lost 8 bases, V lost 4 bases, and 13 bases had no gene match. CDR1 is SGDLS, CDR2 YYNGEE, per germline. The CDR3 consists of 16 residues. The CDR3 sequence is CASSPGQASMREKLFF. CDR3 nucleotides: TGTGCCAGCAGCCCGGGACAGGCCTCAATGCGGGAAAAACTGTTTTTT.

This clone was detected only a few times. V is TRBV6-5 and J is TRBJ2-6; D is perhaps TRBD1 (6 bases). The CDR3 loop spans 14 amino acids. The V gene lost 6 bases and the J gene lost 1 base, with 7 bases spanning the gap. Germline loops: CDR1 MNHEY, CDR2 SVGAGI. DNA of the CDR3: TGTGCCAGCAGCGACAGGTCTGGGGCCAACGTCCTGACTTTC. It specifies CASSDRSGANVLTF.

This chain uses TRBV5-6 with TRBJ1-6; no clear D. V shed 1 base and J shed 11 bases, with 13 bases lying between them. Looked up from germline, CDR1 is SGHDT and CDR2 is YYEEEE. The CDR3 is made up of 14 amino acids. The CDR3 DNA is TGTGCCAGCAGCTTGTTTGAACTGAATGCACCCCTCCACTTT. It codes for CASSLFELNAPLHF.

Remarks on this clone: The junction and the germline gene differ at one end; a read error may be behind it. The chain carries TRBV2 and TRBJ1-1, with TRBD1 matching 9 bases. The germline CDR1 and CDR2 sequences are SNHLY and FYNNEI. The CDR3 sequence is 12 residues long. Here the CDR3 DNA reads TGTGCCGGCAGGGGGACAGGGACTGAAGCTTTCTTT. It specifies CAGRGTGTEAFF.

The chain employs TRBV5-1 and TRBJ2-2; TRBD2 matches 12 bases. Germline CDR1 reads SGHRS; CDR2 reads YFSETQ. The CDR3 totals 18 residues. V lost 0 bases to trimming and J lost 6 bases; unmatched junction nucleotides: 9. In nucleotides, the CDR3 is TGCGCCAGCAGCTTGGCGGCTAGCGGGAGGGCCGTAGCCGGGGAGCTGTTTTTT. This sequence encodes CASSLAASGRAVAGELFF. Based on the CDR3 plus reference TRBV5-1 and TRBJ2-2, the full variable domain is KAGVTQTPRYLIKTRGQQVTLSCSPISGHRSVSWYQQTPGQGLQFLFEYFSETQRNKGNFPGRFSGRQFSNSRSEMNVSTLELGDSALYLCASSLAASGRAVAGELFFGEGSRLTVL.

V gene TRBV6-5 combines with J gene TRBJ1-1, with a weak D call TRBD1 (6 bases). The CDR3 covers 13 residues. CDR1 MNHEY and CDR2 SVGAGI come from the germline V gene. The ends were cut back, 7 bases at V and 1 base at J, with 10 bases in the middle. DNA for the CDR3: TGTGCCAGCACGAAGACAGGGAACACTGAAGCTTTCTTT. Translating gives CASTKTGNTEAFF.

The V call is TRBV6-1, the J call TRBJ2-2, with a possible D match to TRBD1 (6 bases). V was clipped by 3 bases and J by 7 bases, with 12 bases between them. Germline-derived CDR1 and CDR2 are MNHNS and SASEGT. The CDR3 has 14 amino acids. The CDR3 DNA reads TGTGCCAGCAGTGACCAGGGGATCGGCGGGGAGCTGTTTTTT. It is translated as CASSDQGIGGELFF.

The chain uses TRBV28 and TRBJ1-2; D call uncertain. The CDR3 spans 12 residues. CDR1 is MDHEN, CDR2 SYDVKM, per germline. Between the trimmed V and J ends, which lost 6 bases and 4 bases, there was a span of 9 bases. CDR3 sequence reads: CASSKTLYGYTF. CDR3 DNA: TGTGCCAGCAGCAAGACACTCTATGGCTACACCTTC.

A few counts support this clone. The J gene is TRBJ1-4, the V gene TRBV7-8; 8 nucleotides align to TRBD1. The CDR3 runs to 17 residues. The germline gives CDR1 SGHVS, CDR2 FQNEAQ. The V segment lost 1 base and the J segment 2 bases; nucleotides outside the gene matches: 6. CDR3 sequence reads: CASSLGRGRSTNEKLFF. The CDR3 region has the DNA TGTGCCAGCAGCTTAGGCAGGGGGCGATCGACTAATGAAAAACTGTTTTTT.

The chain links TRBV19 to TRBJ1-1, with D perhaps matching TRBD1 (6 bases). The CDR3 spans 13 residues. Trimming stripped 3 bases from V and 6 bases from J, with 11 bases between. The germline CDR1 and CDR2 sequences are LNHDA and SQIVND (reference sequence). This CDR3 is CASSMRGAPEAFF. In DNA form, the CDR3 reads TGTGCCAGTAGTATGCGGGGGGCTCCTGAAGCTTTCTTT.

This chain joins TRBV15 and TRBJ2-2; 12 bases map to TRBD2. The CDR3 spans 18 residues. Germline values: CDR1 LNHNV, CDR2 YYDKDF (reference sequence). The J segment lost 1 base and the V segment lost 0 bases, leaving 3 bases of the junction unmatched. CDR3 DNA: TGTGCCACCAGCAGAGATAAGGGACTAGCGGGGAACACCGGGGAGCTGTTTTTT. Residues: CATSRDKGLAGNTGELFF.

This clone was counted between two and nine times. This chain uses TRBV19 with TRBJ1-1; possibly TRBD1 for D (6 bases). Germline CDR1 is LNHDA and CDR2 is SQIVND (reference sequence). V was cut by 7 bases and J by 5 bases, with 14 bases left in between. CDR3 length equals 13 residues. Here the CDR3 reads CASKGDRFTEAFF. The CDR3 DNA is TGTGCCAGTAAGGGGGACCGTTTTACTGAAGCTTTCTTT.

The CDR3 region is CAWCASETGQPQHF. CDR3 DNA: TGTGCCTGGTGTGCCAGCGAGACAGGGCAGCCCCAGCATTTT. The rearrangement links TRBV28 to TRBJ1-5, with 7 bases that match TRBD1. J lost 7 bases, V lost 11 bases, and 14 bases had no gene match. The CDR3 contains 14 residues. The germline CDR1 and CDR2 sequences are MDHEN and SYDVKM.

The rearrangement joins TRBV28 to TRBJ2-1, with TRBD2 identical over 12 bases. The CDR3 is 19 amino acids. J lost 0 bases, V lost 5 bases, and 11 bases had no gene match. The V gene's germline CDR1 is MDHEN and CDR2 SYDVKM. Written as DNA, the CDR3 is TGTGCCAGCAGTCCTCCGGGACTAGCGGGTTTGAGCTCCTACAATGAGCAGTTCTTC. Translating gives CASSPPGLAGLSSYNEQFF.

This chain connects TRBV11-2 to TRBJ2-3, with 9 positions matching TRBD2. Germline V gives CDR1 SGHAT, CDR2 FQNNGV. Trimming took 4 bases from V and 4 from J; bases not matched to a gene: 6. This CDR3 has 15 amino acids. CDR3 region: CASSSIAGVPDTQYF. CDR3 in DNA: TGTGCCAGCAGCTCAATAGCGGGAGTCCCAGATACGCAGTATTTT.

Of note for this clone: The sample contains more than one DNA sequence encoding this CDR3. V gene TRBV30 combines with J gene TRBJ2-1; D possibly corresponds to TRBD2 (5 bases). V was trimmed by 4 bases and J by 7 bases, leaving 17 bases between them. This CDR3 is 14 amino acids long. Germline CDR1 GTSNPN, CDR2 SVGIG (reference sequence). The CDR3 here is CAWKRELRGNEQFF. In DNA form, the CDR3 reads TGTGCCTGGAAAAGGGAATTAAGAGGGAATGAGCAGTTCTTC.

The genes are TRBV7-2 and TRBJ2-5; D remains unclear. Trimming removed 1 base from V and 2 bases from J, with 11 bases in between. This CDR3 spans 15 amino acids. The germline V gene encodes CDR1 SGHTA and CDR2 FQGNSA. CDR3 amino acids: CASSLDVSRQETQYF. DNA for the CDR3: TGTGCCAGCAGCTTAGACGTAAGCAGGCAAGAGACCCAGTACTTC.

The chain uses TRBV7-9 and TRBJ2-7; D unclear. Trimming shortened V by 0 bases and J by 2 bases, and 11 bases separated the two germline ends. Germline V gene sequence: CDR1 SEHNR, CDR2 FQNEAQ (reference sequence). This CDR3 is built from 15 residues. In DNA, the CDR3 is TGTGCCAGCAGCTTAGCGACTCCTCTAACCTACGAGCAGTACTTC. This gives the protein CASSLATPLTYEQYF.